The 27 T cell receptor beta chains below come from one sample, sequenced in a study of shared clonotypes between healthy human individuals. TCRdb keeps only in-frame clones here, not all; method: immunoSEQ multiplex PCR. The sample records about 710,000 clones, approximately 72% being singletons. Sequencing input: memory CD4+ T cells sorted from blood. The subset was: CD45RA-negative fraction. The source of these receptors is a woman between 25 and 40 years old in good health.

The chain recombines TRBV28 with TRBJ1-5; weak D call: TRBD1 (6 bases). CDR1 MDHEN and CDR2 SYDVKM come from the germline V gene. The CDR3 length is 15 residues. Trimming removed 5 bases from V and 3 bases from J, with 14 bases in between. The CDR3: CASSASRGVNQPQHF. As DNA, the CDR3 is TGTGCCAGCAGTGCTAGCAGGGGAGTCAATCAGCCCCAGCATTTT.

V is TRBV6-6 and J is TRBJ2-7; no clear D. The V end lost 4 bases, the J end lost 6 bases, and 16 bases lay between the germline ends. Germline loops: CDR1 MNHNY, CDR2 SVGAGI (reference sequence). The CDR3 loop spans 14 amino acids. The DNA for the CDR3 is TGTGCCAGCAGTTTATCTTCAGGAAGCTCCGAGCAGTACTTC. Its protein product is CASSLSSGSSEQYF.

About this clone: The same CDR3 can be traced to other DNA sequences in this sample. The rearrangement uses TRBV28 and TRBJ1-5; D remains ambiguous. V dropped 7 bases and J dropped 0 bases, with 7 bases sitting between them. The CDR3 consists of 13 residues. The germline CDR1 and CDR2 sequences are MDHEN and SYDVKM. Here the CDR3 DNA reads TGTGCCAGCAATTACTATAGCAATCAGCCCCAGCATTTT. Translating it yields CASNYYSNQPQHF. Full variable domain (missing parts from reference TRBV28 and TRBJ1-5): DVKVTQSSRYLVKRTGEKVFLECVQDMDHENMFWYRQDPGLGLRLIYFSYDVKMKEKGDIPEGYSVSREKKERFSLILESASTNQTSMYLCASNYYSNQPQHFGDGTRLSIL.

V and J are TRBV5-3 and TRBJ1-4, with D hard to call. TRBV5-3 is an open reading frame, and its role is uncertain. Trimming took 0 bases from V and 5 from J, leaving 11 bases between them. CDR3 size: 15 residues. The DNA of the CDR3 is TGTGCCAGAAGCTTGGTCTGGGCGGCCAATGAAAAACTGTTTTTT. It translates to CARSLVWAANEKLFF.

The V gene is TRBV13, the J gene TRBJ2-7; 10 bases are shared with TRBD1. V dropped 5 bases and J dropped 2; count of bases not matched to a gene: 6. The CDR3 runs 15 residues. Per germline, CDR1 PRHDT and CDR2 FYEKMQ (reference sequence). DNA of the CDR3: TGTGCCAGCAGCCTCCGAGGACAGGGGGCCTACGAGCAGTACTTC. As protein: CASSLRGQGAYEQYF. The full variable domain, rest sourced from reference TRBV13 and TRBJ2-7, is AAGVIQSPRHLIKEKRETATLKCYPIPRHDTVYWYQQGPGQDPQFLISFYEKMQSDKGSIPDRFSAQQFSDYHSELNMSSLELGDSALYFCASSLRGQGAYEQYFGPGTRLTVT.

Concerning this clone itself: The identical CDR3 is also encoded by other nucleotide sequences in the sample. The chain uses TRBV5-5 and TRBJ2-5, with TRBD2 matching over 7 bases. This CDR3 is built from 15 residues. Per germline, CDR1 SGHKS and CDR2 YYEKEE (reference sequence). The J segment lost 1 base and the V segment lost 4 bases, leaving 7 bases of the junction unmatched. CDR3 sequence: CASSRGLAAQETQYF. DNA of the CDR3: TGTGCCAGCAGCCGTGGCCTAGCGGCCCAAGAGACCCAGTACTTC. Variable domain in full (rest from reference TRBV5-5 and TRBJ2-5): DAGVTQSPTHLIKTRGQQVTLRCSPISGHKSVSWYQQVLGQGPQFIFQYYEKEERGRGNFPDRFSARQFPNYSSELNVNALLLGDSALYLCASSRGLAAQETQYFGPGTRLLVL.

J is TRBJ2-2 and V is TRBV7-9, with D maybe TRBD1 (6 bases). V lost 5 bases, J lost 6 bases, and 19 bases lay in between. The CDR3 length is 16 residues. CDR1 SEHNR and CDR2 FQNEAQ come from the germline V gene (reference sequence). The CDR3 sequence: CASSRVGQGIAGELFF. Written as DNA, the CDR3 is TGTGCCAGCAGCCGGGTCGGCCAGGGGATCGCCGGGGAGCTGTTTTTT.

The rearrangement joins TRBV6-5 to TRBJ2-3; 8 bases map to TRBD2. V shed 5 bases and J 4 bases; nucleotides not matched to a gene: 8. There are 15 residues in the CDR3. Germline CDR1 is MNHEY and CDR2 is SVGAGI. The CDR3 DNA sequence: TGTGCCAGCAGTACCCGGGGGGGAGGCGCAGATACGCAGTATTTT. It specifies CASSTRGGGADTQYF.

There are a few counts of this clone. The junction differs from germline at one of its ends, possibly a read error. The genes are TRBV2 and TRBJ2-7, with 7 bases fitting TRBD2. From germline, CDR1 is SNHLY and CDR2 FYNNEI. The CDR3 has 11 residues. In nucleotides, the CDR3 is TGTGCCAGCAATGGTCTAGCGGATCACCGCTTC. This translates into CASNGLADHRF.

Of note for this clone: A read error may explain this, as a much larger clone is one base away. Other DNA sequences in the same sample also yield this CDR3. The chain couples TRBV5-1 to TRBJ2-1; possible D gene TRBD2, 5 bases. Germline loops: CDR1 SGHRS, CDR2 YFSETQ. CDR3 length: 15 amino acids. V was clipped by 1 base and J by 0 bases, with 8 bases between them. CDR3 in amino acids: CASSLSSASYNEQFF. The CDR3 coding sequence is TGCGCCAGCAGCTTGAGTAGCGCCTCCTACAATGAGCAGTTCTTC.

The J gene is TRBJ2-7, the V gene TRBV6-6, with D possibly being TRBD1 (5 bases). Trimming shortened V by 5 bases and J by 2 bases, and 10 bases separated the two germline ends. The CDR3 has 13 amino acids. Germline CDR1 and CDR2: MNHNY and SVGAGI (reference sequence). This CDR3 reads CASSKTATYEQYF. CDR3 nucleotides: TGTGCCAGCAGTAAGACAGCTACCTACGAGCAGTACTTC.

The chain employs TRBV6-5 and TRBJ2-1; D is uncertain. From germline, CDR1 is MNHEY and CDR2 SVGAGI. Trimming cost V 0 bases and J 9 bases, with 6 bases left between them. The CDR3 sequence is 12 residues long. The chain's CDR3 is CASSYSGSEQFF. For the CDR3, the DNA is TGTGCCAGCAGTTACTCGGGATCTGAGCAGTTCTTC.

The chain combines TRBV19 with TRBJ2-1; 7 bases fit TRBD2. With V trimmed by 8 bases and J by 0 bases, 7 bases remained unmatched. The length of the CDR3 is 15 residues. Germline V gene sequence: CDR1 LNHDA, CDR2 SQIVND (reference sequence). CDR3 in amino acids: CASRAQRDSYNEQFF. The CDR3 nucleotides read TGTGCCAGTCGAGCGCAGCGGGACTCCTACAATGAGCAGTTCTTC.

The rearrangement uses TRBV5-1 and TRBJ1-4; D gene unclear. V dropped 4 bases and J dropped 0 bases, with 25 bases sitting between them. This CDR3 spans 20 amino acids. Germline V gene lookup returns CDR1 SGHRS and CDR2 YFSETQ. CDR3 amino acids: CASSRKPPGDLGTTNEKLFF. Written as DNA, the CDR3 is TGCGCCAGCAGCCGAAAACCTCCGGGTGACCTAGGGACAACTAATGAAAAACTGTTTTTT. The full variable domain, with the rest looked up from reference TRBV5-1 and TRBJ1-4, is KAGVTQTPRYLIKTRGQQVTLSCSPISGHRSVSWYQQTPGQGLQFLFEYFSETQRNKGNFPGRFSGRQFSNSRSEMNVSTLELGDSALYLCASSRKPPGDLGTTNEKLFFGSGTQLSVL.

This chain connects TRBV12-5 to TRBJ2-5; the match to TRBD2 covers 12 bases. Per the germline V gene, CDR1 is LGHNT and CDR2 is FRNRAP. With V trimmed by 4 bases and J by 4 bases, 1 base remained unmatched. The CDR3 sequence is 14 residues long. CDR3 region: CASGSGLAGETQYF. In DNA form, the CDR3 reads TGTGCTAGTGGTTCGGGACTAGCGGGAGAGACCCAGTACTTC.

V gene TRBV27 combines with J gene TRBJ1-2; D is perhaps TRBD1 (6 bases). CDR3 length equals 17 residues. Trimming shortened V by 7 bases and J by 2 bases, and 23 bases separated the two germline ends. CDR1 is MNHEY, CDR2 SMNVEV, per germline (reference sequence). The CDR3 protein is CASISLSGRGINYGYTF. Here the CDR3 DNA reads TGTGCCAGCATATCCCTCTCCGGTAGGGGGATAAACTATGGCTACACCTTC.

The genes are TRBV28 and TRBJ2-7, with 9 bases identical to TRBD2. Germline lookup yields CDR1 MDHEN and CDR2 SYDVKM. This CDR3 is built from 18 residues. The V segment lost 3 bases and the J segment 4 bases; nucleotides outside the gene matches: 16. CDR3 bases: TGTGCCAGCAGTTTTTTGGAAGGTCGGGGGACTAGCTGGTACGAGCAGTACTTC. Translated, it gives CASSFLEGRGTSWYEQYF.

This clone has only a few counts. A read error is possible here, since a much larger clone lies one base away. V and J are TRBV6-5 and TRBJ1-5; TRBD1 matches 8 bases. The germline V gene encodes CDR1 MNHEY and CDR2 SVGAGI. Trimming cost V 0 bases and J 2 bases; bases outside gene matches: 0. There are 15 residues in the CDR3. CDR3 residues: CASSYSTGGNQPQHF. In nucleotides, the CDR3 is TGTGCCAGCAGTTACTCGACAGGGGGCAATCAGCCCCAGCATTTT.

Concerning this clone itself: Other DNA sequences in this sample translate to the same CDR3. The V and J genes are TRBV5-4 and TRBJ2-5; 7 bases agree with TRBD2. V trimming: 0 bases; J trimming: 5 bases; junction bases outside the gene matches: 7. Germline CDR1 is SGHNT and CDR2 is YYREEE (reference sequence). CDR3 length: 15 amino acids. CDR3 in amino acids: CASSLAGGPGETQYF. In DNA form, the CDR3 reads TGTGCCAGCAGCTTGGCGGGAGGCCCTGGGGAGACCCAGTACTTC.

In DNA form, the CDR3 reads TGCAGCGTTGCACAGGGAAGGACAGATGAAAAACTGTTTTTT. This sequence encodes CSVAQGRTDEKLFF. The rearrangement uses TRBV29-1 and TRBJ1-4; a possible D gene is TRBD1 (6 bases). Trimming left V 4 bases short and J 6 bases short, with 15 bases between. The CDR3 spans 14 residues. Germline V gene sequence: CDR1 SQVTM, CDR2 ANQGSEA.

The chain employs TRBV5-1 and TRBJ2-7; D is perhaps TRBD2 (5 bases). CDR1 SGHRS and CDR2 YFSETQ come from the germline V gene. V was pared by 4 bases and J by 3 bases, with 23 bases between. CDR3 length: 17 residues. CDR3 residues: CASSQELLPGSHYEQYF. As DNA, the CDR3 is TGCGCCAGCAGCCAGGAACTTTTGCCGGGATCCCACTACGAGCAGTACTTC.

This clone has a handful of counts. The chain uses TRBV27 and TRBJ2-7, with D tentatively TRBD2 (6 bases). Deletions cut 5 bases from V and 2 bases from J, with 10 bases between. CDR1 is MNHEY, CDR2 SMNVEV, per germline (reference sequence). The CDR3 length is 13 residues. In DNA form, the CDR3 reads TGTGCCAGCAGTGTTAGCGGACCCTACGAGCAGTACTTC. Amino acids: CASSVSGPYEQYF.

The gene calls are TRBV27 and TRBJ1-3; D unclear. There are 17 residues in the CDR3. The V end was cut by 2 bases, the J end by 1 base, with 15 bases between. Germline V lookup: CDR1 MNHEY, CDR2 SMNVEV (reference sequence). The CDR3 nucleotides read TGTGCCAGCAGTTTACGTGACCCAGTAACTTCTGGAAACACCATATATTTT. Its translation is CASSLRDPVTSGNTIYF.

The CDR3 region is CASSPSTDYGYTF. The CDR3 nucleotides are TGTGCCAGCAGCCCCTCGACAGACTATGGCTACACCTTC. The V call is TRBV28, the J call TRBJ1-2; D may be TRBD1 (5 bases). Germline V gene lookup returns CDR1 MDHEN and CDR2 SYDVKM. The V end was cut by 6 bases, the J end by 3 bases, with 11 bases between. There are 13 residues in the CDR3.

The CDR3 spells CASSEAPGLNTEAFF. The CDR3 region has the DNA TGCGCCAGCAGTGAGGCCCCGGGTCTGAACACTGAAGCTTTCTTT. The rearrangement links TRBV10-2 to TRBJ1-1; D is unclear. The germline V gene encodes CDR1 WSHSY and CDR2 SAAADI. The CDR3 has 15 residues. V was cut by 2 bases and J by 0 bases, with 10 bases left in between.

The chain combines TRBV6-5 with TRBJ1-5; 7 nucleotides agree with TRBD1. This CDR3 contains 15 residues. The V segment lost 6 bases and the J segment 7 bases; nucleotides outside the gene matches: 12. CDR1 and CDR2 from the germline V gene are MNHEY and SVGAGI. CDR3 residues: CASSLSTGPGQPQHF. CDR3 sequence (DNA): TGTGCCAGCAGCCTATCGACAGGGCCAGGGCAGCCCCAGCATTTT.

This clone was observed many times. The V gene is TRBV28, the J gene TRBJ2-3; possibly TRBD2 for D (6 bases). Looked up from germline, CDR1 is MDHEN and CDR2 is SYDVKM. This CDR3 contains 14 residues. V dropped 6 bases and J dropped 2 bases, with 12 bases sitting between them. The CDR3 DNA follows: TGTGCCAGCAGCCTGTGGCGGGACACAGATACGCAGTATTTT. Its translation is CASSLWRDTDTQYF.